The rows below give T cell receptor beta chains drawn from one sample of a study of shared clonotypes between healthy human individuals. Assay: immunoSEQ multiplex PCR; the TCRdb copy retains only in-frame clones and omits some. The sample has about 1,900,000 clones, about 95% seen once; the top ten hold around 1%. Sequencing was performed on naive CD8+ T cells sorted from blood. The receptors derive from a man aged 18 to 30 in good health. The CDR3 runs from the conserved cysteine through the conserved F or W. The order of the fields is V gene, D gene, J gene, clone size, CDR3 DNA, CDR3 protein. A D gene is named only where the DNA matches it firmly. Clone size is stated in some rows and not others, as once, few, many or a class when expanded.

v_gene: TRBV29-1
d_gene: NA
j_gene: TRBJ1-2
abundance: NA
CDR3nt: TGCAGCGTTGAACAGGAAAGCTATGGCTACACCTTC
CDR3aa: CSVEQESYGYTF

v_gene: TRBV9
d_gene: NA
j_gene: TRBJ2-6
abundance: NA
CDR3nt: TGTGCCAGCAGCGGAGCAGGGAACCCTTACTCTGGGGCCAACGTCCTGACTTTC
CDR3aa: CASSGAGNPYSGANVLTF

v_gene: TRBV4-1
d_gene: NA
j_gene: TRBJ2-1
abundance: once
CDR3nt: TGCGCCAGTAGCCAACAAAGCAGCGGTTGGTCCTACAATGAGCAGTTCTTC
CDR3aa: CASSQQSSGWSYNEQFF

v_gene: TRBV7-8
d_gene: TRBD1
j_gene: TRBJ1-1
abundance: once
CDR3nt: TGTGCCAGCAGCTTACCCACAGGGGAACGGGGTGAAGCTTTCTTT
CDR3aa: CASSLPTGERGEAFF

v_gene: TRBV5-1
d_gene: NA
j_gene: TRBJ2-7
abundance: NA
CDR3nt: TGCGCCAGCAGCCCGGAGGTCGGCAGACTCTACGAGCAGTACTTC
CDR3aa: CASSPEVGRLYEQYF

v_gene: TRBV9
d_gene: NA
j_gene: TRBJ1-4
abundance: NA
CDR3nt: TGTGCCAGCAGCTCGGGGGGACATAATGAAAAACTGTTTTTT
CDR3aa: CASSSGGHNEKLFF

v_gene: TRBV7-9
d_gene: TRBD1
j_gene: TRBJ1-2
abundance: NA
CDR3nt: TGTGCCAGCAGCCCGCCAGGGGGTTGGTATGGCTACACCTTC
CDR3aa: CASSPPGGWYGYTF

v_gene: TRBV7-2
d_gene: TRBD1
j_gene: TRBJ2-7
abundance: NA
CDR3nt: TGTGCCAGCAGCCCTAGAGAGACAGGGACAAGCTACGAGCAGTACTTC
CDR3aa: CASSPRETGTSYEQYF

v_gene: TRBV25-1
d_gene: TRBD1
j_gene: TRBJ1-4
abundance: once
CDR3nt: TGTGCCAGCAGTGAGTGGACAGGCAGGAATGAAAAACTGTTTTTT
CDR3aa: CASSEWTGRNEKLFF

v_gene: TRBV5-8
d_gene: NA
j_gene: TRBJ2-3
abundance: NA
CDR3nt: TGTGCCAGCAGCTTGGGAGTGGGGTCGGGAGATACGCAGTATTTT
CDR3aa: CASSLGVGSGDTQYF

v_gene: TRBV30
d_gene: NA
j_gene: TRBJ2-3
abundance: NA
CDR3nt: TGTGCCTGGAATCCTGGGGGGGCTAGCACAGATACGCAGTATTTT
CDR3aa: CAWNPGGASTDTQYF

v_gene: TRBV9
d_gene: TRBD2
j_gene: TRBJ2-3
abundance: NA
CDR3nt: TGTGCCAGCAGCACCATTAGCGGGAGGGAAAGCACAGATACGCAGTATTTT
CDR3aa: CASSTISGRESTDTQYF

v_gene: TRBV28
d_gene: TRBD1
j_gene: TRBJ2-1
abundance: NA
CDR3nt: TGTGCCAGCAGTCATGGACAGGGGATCTACAATGAGCAGTTCTTC
CDR3aa: CASSHGQGIYNEQFF

v_gene: TRBV5-6
d_gene: TRBD2
j_gene: TRBJ2-1
abundance: NA
CDR3nt: TGTGCCAGCAGCCCCGGTCCGGGACTAGCGGATCCGAATGAGCAGTTCTTC
CDR3aa: CASSPGPGLADPNEQFF

v_gene: TRBV13
d_gene: TRBD1
j_gene: TRBJ2-7
abundance: NA
CDR3nt: TGTGCCAGCAGACAACAGGGGAGCTCCTACGAGCAGTACTTC
CDR3aa: CASRQQGSSYEQYF

v_gene: TRBV19
d_gene: NA
j_gene: TRBJ2-3
abundance: NA
CDR3nt: TGTGCCAGTAGTATATTGAGCGCAGATACGCAGTATTTT
CDR3aa: CASSILSADTQYF

v_gene: TRBV29-1
d_gene: NA
j_gene: TRBJ1-5
abundance: NA
CDR3nt: TGCAGCGTTGAACCGGACGTTAGCAATCAGCCCCAGCATTTT
CDR3aa: CSVEPDVSNQPQHF

v_gene: TRBV19
d_gene: TRBD2
j_gene: TRBJ2-2
abundance: NA
CDR3nt: TGTGCCAGTAGTTTGGGACTAGCGGGCTGGGACGGGGAGCTGTTTTTT
CDR3aa: CASSLGLAGWDGELFF

v_gene: TRBV5-6
d_gene: NA
j_gene: TRBJ2-7
abundance: NA
CDR3nt: TGTGCCAGCAGCTTGGCGCTAGCTTACGAGCAGTACTTC
CDR3aa: CASSLALAYEQYF

v_gene: TRBV27
d_gene: TRBD2
j_gene: TRBJ2-1
abundance: NA
CDR3nt: TGTGCCAGCAGTCCGGGACTAGCGGGAGCTGGCTCCTACAATGAGCAGTTCTTC
CDR3aa: CASSPGLAGAGSYNEQFF

v_gene: TRBV4-1
d_gene: NA
j_gene: TRBJ2-1
abundance: NA
CDR3nt: TGCGCCAGCAGCCAAGAGGGGGGAGATGAGCAGTTCTTC
CDR3aa: CASSQEGGDEQFF

v_gene: TRBV11-2
d_gene: TRBD2
j_gene: TRBJ2-7
abundance: NA
CDR3nt: TGTGCCAGCAGCTCGGGAGGACCTACCTACGAGCAGTACTTC
CDR3aa: CASSSGGPTYEQYF

v_gene: TRBV19
d_gene: NA
j_gene: TRBJ2-7
abundance: NA
CDR3nt: TGTGCCTCCTCGACCGGGTCCGTGACCTACGAGCAGTACTTC
CDR3aa: CASSTGSVTYEQYF

v_gene: TRBV5-6
d_gene: TRBD2
j_gene: TRBJ2-3
abundance: once
CDR3nt: TGTGCCAGCAGTCCCCTGGGACTAGCGGTGTCAGATACGCAGTATTTT
CDR3aa: CASSPLGLAVSDTQYF

v_gene: TRBV10-3
d_gene: NA
j_gene: TRBJ1-6
abundance: NA
CDR3nt: TGTGCCATCAGTGAGTCGACTGGTGGCTCCTATAATTCACCCCTCCACTTT
CDR3aa: CAISESTGGSYNSPLHF

v_gene: TRBV19
d_gene: NA
j_gene: TRBJ2-7
abundance: NA
CDR3nt: TGTGCCAGTAGTATTAATCTGGGAGAGGGCTACGAGCAGTACTTC
CDR3aa: CASSINLGEGYEQYF

v_gene: TRBV5-1
d_gene: NA
j_gene: TRBJ2-7
abundance: NA
CDR3nt: TGCGCCAGCAGCTTGGCCGGAGGCAGCTCAACCTACGAGCAGTACTTC
CDR3aa: CASSLAGGSSTYEQYF

v_gene: TRBV28
d_gene: NA
j_gene: TRBJ2-1
abundance: NA
CDR3nt: TGTGCCAGCAGTTTACTATCGAACAATGAGCAGTTCTTC
CDR3aa: CASSLLSNNEQFF

v_gene: TRBV14
d_gene: NA
j_gene: TRBJ2-7
abundance: NA
CDR3nt: TGTGCCAGCAGCCAAGAAAGGGGAGTGGCCTACGAGCAGTACTTC
CDR3aa: CASSQERGVAYEQYF

v_gene: TRBV14
d_gene: NA
j_gene: TRBJ2-7
abundance: NA
CDR3nt: TGTGCCAGCAGCCACTGGGAGACAGGGAGGACCCCCAGCTCCTACGAGCAGTACTTC
CDR3aa: CASSHWETGRTPSSYEQYF

v_gene: TRBV2
d_gene: NA
j_gene: TRBJ2-6
abundance: NA
CDR3nt: TGTGCCAGCAGTGCCGGCTACTCTGGGGCCAACGTCCTGACTTTC
CDR3aa: CASSAGYSGANVLTF

v_gene: TRBV5-8
d_gene: NA
j_gene: TRBJ2-3
abundance: NA
CDR3nt: TGTGCCAGCAGCTTTGGATCGGGAAAGGATACGCAGTATTTT
CDR3aa: CASSFGSGKDTQYF

v_gene: TRBV7-9
d_gene: NA
j_gene: TRBJ1-2
abundance: NA
CDR3nt: TGTGCCAGCGGAGGCAGGGACTATGGCTACACCTTC
CDR3aa: CASGGRDYGYTF

v_gene: TRBV5-6
d_gene: NA
j_gene: TRBJ2-1
abundance: once
CDR3nt: TGTGCCAGCAGCTTGGACTTGAACAATGAGCAGTTCTTC
CDR3aa: CASSLDLNNEQFF